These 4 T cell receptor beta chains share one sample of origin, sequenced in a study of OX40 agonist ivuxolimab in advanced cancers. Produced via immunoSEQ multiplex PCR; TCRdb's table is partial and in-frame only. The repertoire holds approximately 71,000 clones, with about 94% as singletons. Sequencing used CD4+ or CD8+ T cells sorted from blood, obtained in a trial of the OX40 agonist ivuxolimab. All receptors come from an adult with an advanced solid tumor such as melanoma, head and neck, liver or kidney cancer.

Here the CDR3 DNA reads TGCGCCAGCAGCCAAGATCAGGGCAGGGGTCAGGAGACCCAGTACTTC. Residues: CASSQDQGRGQETQYF. The chain combines TRBV4-3 with TRBJ2-5; possibly TRBD1 for D (6 bases). The CDR3 totals 16 residues. Germline CDR1 LGHNA, CDR2 YSLEER. V was shortened by 0 bases and J by 5 bases, with 16 bases between the two germline ends.

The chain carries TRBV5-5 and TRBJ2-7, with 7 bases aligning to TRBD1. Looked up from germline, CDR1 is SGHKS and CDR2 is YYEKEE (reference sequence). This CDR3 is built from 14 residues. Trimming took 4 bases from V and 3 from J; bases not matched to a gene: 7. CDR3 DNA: TGTGCCAGCAGCCCCCGGGACAGCCTCTACGAGCAGTACTTC. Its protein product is CASSPRDSLYEQYF.

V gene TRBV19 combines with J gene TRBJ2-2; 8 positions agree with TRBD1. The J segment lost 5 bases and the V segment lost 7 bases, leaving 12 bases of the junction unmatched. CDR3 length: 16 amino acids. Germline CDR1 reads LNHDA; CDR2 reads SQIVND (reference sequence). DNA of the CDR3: TGTGCCAGTAACCCCCAGACAGGGGTTAAAACCGGGGAGCTGTTTTTT. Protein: CASNPQTGVKTGELFF.

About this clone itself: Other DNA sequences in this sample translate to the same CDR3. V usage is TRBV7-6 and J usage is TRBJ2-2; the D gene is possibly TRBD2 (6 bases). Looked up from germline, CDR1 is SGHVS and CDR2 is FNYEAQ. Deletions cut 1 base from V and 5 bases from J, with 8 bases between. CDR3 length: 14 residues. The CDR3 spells CASSLDGGTGELFF. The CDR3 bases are TGTGCCAGCAGCTTAGACGGGGGTACCGGGGAGCTGTTTTTT.